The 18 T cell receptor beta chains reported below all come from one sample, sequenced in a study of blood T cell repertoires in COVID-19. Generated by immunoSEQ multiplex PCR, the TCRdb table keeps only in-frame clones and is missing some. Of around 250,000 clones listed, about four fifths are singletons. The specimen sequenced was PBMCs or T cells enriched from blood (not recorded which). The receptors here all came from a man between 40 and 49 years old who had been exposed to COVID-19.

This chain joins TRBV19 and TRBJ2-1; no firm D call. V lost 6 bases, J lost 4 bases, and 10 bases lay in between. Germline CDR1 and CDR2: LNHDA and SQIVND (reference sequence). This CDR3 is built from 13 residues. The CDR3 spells CASSRAEYNEQFF. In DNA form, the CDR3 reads TGTGCCAGTAGCCGCGCGGAGTACAATGAGCAGTTCTTC.

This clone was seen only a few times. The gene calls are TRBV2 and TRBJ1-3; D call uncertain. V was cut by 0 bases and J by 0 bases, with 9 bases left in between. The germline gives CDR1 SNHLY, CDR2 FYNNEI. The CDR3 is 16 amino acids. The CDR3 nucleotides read TGTGCCAGCAGTGAAGCCCCGGTTAACTCTGGAAACACCATATATTTT. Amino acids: CASSEAPVNSGNTIYF. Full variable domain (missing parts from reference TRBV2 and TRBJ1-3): EPEVTQTPSHQVTQMGQEVILRCVPISNHLYFYWYRQILGQKVEFLVSFYNNEISEKSEIFDDQFSVERPDGSNFTLKIRSTKLEDSAMYFCASSEAPVNSGNTIYFGEGSWLTVV.

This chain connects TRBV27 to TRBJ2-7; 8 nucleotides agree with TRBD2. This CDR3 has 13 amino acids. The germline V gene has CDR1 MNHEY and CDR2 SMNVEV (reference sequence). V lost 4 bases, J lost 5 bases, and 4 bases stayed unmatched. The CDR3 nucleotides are TGTGCCAGCAGTTACCGGGAGGGGCACGAGCAGTACTTC. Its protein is CASSYREGHEQYF.

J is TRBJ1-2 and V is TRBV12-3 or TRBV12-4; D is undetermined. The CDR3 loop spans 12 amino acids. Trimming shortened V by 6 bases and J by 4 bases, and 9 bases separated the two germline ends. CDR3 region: CASRLEGYGYTF. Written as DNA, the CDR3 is TGTGCCAGCAGACTTGAGGGCTATGGCTACACCTTC.

The CDR3 DNA follows: TGTGCCAGCAGCCTGGGACTAGCGAGGGAATACACCGGGGAGCTGTTTTTT. Translated, it gives CASSLGLAREYTGELFF. The rearrangement uses TRBV5-8 and TRBJ2-2; 10 nucleotides match TRBD2. V trimming: 4 bases; J trimming: 3 bases; junction bases outside the gene matches: 9. The germline V gene encodes CDR1 SGHTS and CDR2 YDEGEE. CDR3 length: 17 amino acids.

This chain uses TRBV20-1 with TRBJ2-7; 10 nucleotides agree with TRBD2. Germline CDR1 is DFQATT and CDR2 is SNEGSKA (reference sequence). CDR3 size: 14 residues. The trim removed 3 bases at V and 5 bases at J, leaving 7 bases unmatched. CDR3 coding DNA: TGCAGTGCTAGTAAACCTAGCGGGAGCGACGAGCAGTACTTC. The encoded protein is CSASKPSGSDEQYF.

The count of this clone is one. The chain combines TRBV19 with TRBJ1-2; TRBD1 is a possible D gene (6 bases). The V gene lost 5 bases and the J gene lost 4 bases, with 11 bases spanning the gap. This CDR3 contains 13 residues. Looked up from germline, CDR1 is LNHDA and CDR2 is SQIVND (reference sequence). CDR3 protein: CASSADSVYGYTF. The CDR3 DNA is TGTGCCAGTAGTGCGGACAGTGTCTATGGCTACACCTTC.

The CDR3 here is CATGLAGGSDTQYF. Here the CDR3 DNA reads TGTGCCACCGGTCTAGCGGGAGGCTCAGATACGCAGTATTTT. J is TRBJ2-3 and V is TRBV5-4; TRBD2 matches at 11 bases. After removal of 9 bases from V and 4 bases from J, the junction contained 7 bases not matched to a gene. The CDR3 sequence is 14 residues long. Per germline, CDR1 SGHNT and CDR2 YYREEE (reference sequence).

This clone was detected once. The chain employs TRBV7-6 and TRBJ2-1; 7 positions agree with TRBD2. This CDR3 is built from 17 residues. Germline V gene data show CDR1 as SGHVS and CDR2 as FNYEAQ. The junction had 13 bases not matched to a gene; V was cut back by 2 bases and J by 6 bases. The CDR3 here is CASSLRAGGSIVNEQFF. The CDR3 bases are TGTGCCAGCAGCTTAAGGGCCGGCGGGAGTATTGTCAATGAGCAGTTCTTC.

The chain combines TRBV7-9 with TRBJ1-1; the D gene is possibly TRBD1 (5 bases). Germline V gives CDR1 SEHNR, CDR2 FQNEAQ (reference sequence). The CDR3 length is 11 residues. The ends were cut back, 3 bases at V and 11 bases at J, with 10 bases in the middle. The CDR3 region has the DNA TGTGCCAGCAGCTTTCAGGGTCGGGCTTTCTTT. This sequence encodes CASSFQGRAFF.

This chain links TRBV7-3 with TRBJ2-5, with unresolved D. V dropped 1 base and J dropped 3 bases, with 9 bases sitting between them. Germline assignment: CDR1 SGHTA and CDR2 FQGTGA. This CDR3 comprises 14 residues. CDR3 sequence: CASSLSYSKETQYF. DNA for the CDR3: TGTGCCAGCAGCTTAAGTTACTCTAAAGAGACCCAGTACTTC.

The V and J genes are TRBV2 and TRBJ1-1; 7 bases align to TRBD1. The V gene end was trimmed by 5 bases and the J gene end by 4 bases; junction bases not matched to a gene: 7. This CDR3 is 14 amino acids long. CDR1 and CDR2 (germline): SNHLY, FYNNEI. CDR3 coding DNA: TGTGCCAGCAGTTCTAGACAGGGAGCCACTGAAGCTTTCTTT. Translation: CASSSRQGATEAFF. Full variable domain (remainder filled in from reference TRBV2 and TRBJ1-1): EPEVTQTPSHQVTQMGQEVILRCVPISNHLYFYWYRQILGQKVEFLVSFYNNEISEKSEIFDDQFSVERPDGSNFTLKIRSTKLEDSAMYFCASSSRQGATEAFFGQGTRLTVV.

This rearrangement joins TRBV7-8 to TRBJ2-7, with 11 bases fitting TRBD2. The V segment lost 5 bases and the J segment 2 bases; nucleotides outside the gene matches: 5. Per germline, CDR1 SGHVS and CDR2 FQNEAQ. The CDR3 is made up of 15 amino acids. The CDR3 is CASSISLAGAYEQYF. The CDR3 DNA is TGTGCCAGCAGCATCTCACTAGCGGGAGCCTACGAGCAGTACTTC.

The chain's CDR3 is CASSYSQGLTEAFF. Here the CDR3 DNA reads TGTGCCAGCAGTTACTCTCAGGGTCTCACTGAAGCTTTCTTT. The chain employs TRBV6-5 and TRBJ1-1; D may be TRBD1 (5 bases). The V end lost 0 bases, the J end lost 4 bases, and 9 bases lay between the germline ends. Germline CDR1 is MNHEY and CDR2 is SVGAGI. This CDR3 comprises 14 residues.

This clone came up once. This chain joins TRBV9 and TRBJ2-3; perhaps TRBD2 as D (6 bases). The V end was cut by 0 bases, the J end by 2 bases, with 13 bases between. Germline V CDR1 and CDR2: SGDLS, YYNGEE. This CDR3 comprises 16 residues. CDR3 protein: CASSVESGLYTDTQYF. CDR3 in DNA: TGTGCCAGCAGCGTAGAGAGCGGGCTTTACACAGATACGCAGTATTTT. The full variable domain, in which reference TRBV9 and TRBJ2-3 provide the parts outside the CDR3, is DSGVTQTPKHLITATGQRVTLRCSPRSGDLSVYWYQQSLDQGLQFLIQYYNGEERAKGNILERFSAQQFPDLHSELNLSSLELGDSALYFCASSVESGLYTDTQYFGPGTRLTVL.

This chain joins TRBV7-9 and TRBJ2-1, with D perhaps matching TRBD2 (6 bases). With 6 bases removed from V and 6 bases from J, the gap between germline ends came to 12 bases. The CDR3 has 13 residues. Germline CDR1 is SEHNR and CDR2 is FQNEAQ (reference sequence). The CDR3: CASRFWEVNEQFF. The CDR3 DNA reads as TGTGCCAGCAGGTTCTGGGAGGTCAATGAGCAGTTCTTC.

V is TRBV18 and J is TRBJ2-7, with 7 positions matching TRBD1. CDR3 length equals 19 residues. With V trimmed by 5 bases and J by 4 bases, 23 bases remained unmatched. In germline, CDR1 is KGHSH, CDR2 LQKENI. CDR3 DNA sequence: TGTGCCAGCTCATCAGCCTTAACCGGACAGGCCCCATTGAGGTACGAGCAGTACTTC. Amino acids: CASSSALTGQAPLRYEQYF.

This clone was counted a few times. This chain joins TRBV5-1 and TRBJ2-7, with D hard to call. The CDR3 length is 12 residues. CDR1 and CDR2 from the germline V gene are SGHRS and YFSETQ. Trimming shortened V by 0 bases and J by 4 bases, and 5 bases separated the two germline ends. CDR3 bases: TGCGCCAGCAGCTTGGAAGCTTACGAGCAGTACTTC. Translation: CASSLEAYEQYF.